What follows are 16 T cell receptor beta chains derived from one specimen sequenced in a study of cytomegalovirus exposure and HLA in healthy donors. The PCR ran on 60 Vbeta and 13 Jbeta primers. Repertoires were generated with immunoSEQ multiplex PCR, while TCRdb's copy carries only in-frame clones and drops some. The sample holds fewer than 200,000 clones, more than 60% seen once. The sample taken for sequencing was PBMCs. All receptors come from a man aged 35 to 55 in good health and CMV-seronegative.

The V and J genes are TRBV6-1 and TRBJ1-5; 7 bases agree with TRBD1. The length of the CDR3 is 14 residues. V shed 4 bases, J shed 6 bases, and the junction held 6 bases outside the gene matches. Germline values: CDR1 MNHNS, CDR2 SASEGT. DNA of the CDR3: TGTGCCAGCAGTGCCGGACAGGAGGGTCAGCCCCAGCATTTT. It codes for CASSAGQEGQPQHF.

V usage is TRBV25-1 and J usage is TRBJ1-4; D may be TRBD1 (6 bases). V lost 5 bases and J lost 8, with 12 bases in between. The germline gives CDR1 MGHDK, CDR2 SYGVNS. The CDR3 spans 13 residues. The CDR3 is CASSIQGSEKLFF. In DNA form, the CDR3 reads TGTGCCAGCAGTATACAGGGATCGGAAAAACTGTTTTTT.

The chain is built from TRBV5-6 and TRBJ2-2; 7 bases line up with TRBD2. Trimming removed 3 bases from V and 5 bases from J; junction bases left unmatched: 13. The CDR3 consists of 17 residues. The germline CDR1 and CDR2 sequences are SGHDT and YYEEEE. The CDR3: CASSWRGVAGWTGELFF. As DNA, the CDR3 is TGTGCCAGCAGCTGGAGGGGAGTAGCGGGTTGGACCGGGGAGCTGTTTTTT.

The chain couples TRBV5-1 to TRBJ2-1; TRBD2 aligns across 7 bases. The germline V gene has CDR1 SGHRS and CDR2 YFSETQ. The trim removed 0 bases at V and 4 bases at J, leaving 4 bases unmatched. The CDR3 runs 15 residues. The CDR3 bases are TGCGCCAGCAGCTTGGGGGTCGGGGGGTACAATGAGCAGTTCTTC. Protein sequence: CASSLGVGGYNEQFF.

The chain couples TRBV14 to TRBJ2-7, with 10 bases that match TRBD2. Germline-derived CDR1 and CDR2 are SGHDN and FVKESK. V shed 1 base, J shed 7 bases, and the junction held 7 bases outside the gene matches. The CDR3 runs to 15 residues. DNA of the CDR3: TGTGCCAGCAGCCAAGTTACGGGACTAGCGAGGGAGCAGTACTTC. It encodes CASSQVTGLAREQYF.

V gene TRBV10-2 combines with J gene TRBJ1-6; TRBD1 matches 8 bases. Germline trimming cut 7 bases from V and 11 bases from J; bases unmatched to any gene: 4. The CDR3 is 12 residues long. Germline V gene data show CDR1 as WSHSY and CDR2 as SAAADI. The DNA for the CDR3 is TGCGCCAGCACCGACAGGGGTCCACCCCTCCACTTT. It specifies CASTDRGPPLHF.

This clone was counted a single time. The chain employs TRBV7-9 and TRBJ1-1; D may be TRBD1 (5 bases). The germline V and J ends were trimmed by 1 base and 1 base, with 7 bases remaining between them. CDR3 length: 14 amino acids. Germline V CDR1 and CDR2: SEHNR, FQNEAQ (reference sequence). The CDR3: CASSLEGQNTEAFF. The CDR3 bases are TGTGCCAGCAGCTTAGAAGGACAGAACACTGAAGCTTTCTTT.

This rearrangement joins TRBV4-3 to TRBJ2-3, with 12 bases aligning to TRBD2. Germline assignment: CDR1 LGHNA and CDR2 YSLEER. CDR3 length: 18 residues. J was trimmed by 3 bases and V by 0 bases; bases with no gene match: 7. CDR3 sequence (DNA): TGCGCCAGCAGCCAAGACTTGCCTCTAGCGGGGGGGACAGATACGCAGTATTTT. Translated: CASSQDLPLAGGTDTQYF.

This chain connects TRBV28 to TRBJ2-5, with D perhaps matching TRBD2 (6 bases). CDR1 is MDHEN and CDR2 is SYDVKM in the germline V gene. Trimming removed 3 bases at V and 0 bases at J, with 14 bases between. The CDR3 length is 16 residues. The CDR3 is CASSLEWRGDQETQYF. Written as DNA, the CDR3 is TGTGCCAGCAGTTTGGAATGGCGGGGCGACCAAGAGACCCAGTACTTC. The full variable domain, rest sourced from reference TRBV28 and TRBJ2-5, is DVKVTQSSRYLVKRTGEKVFLECVQDMDHENMFWYRQDPGLGLRLIYFSYDVKMKEKGDIPEGYSVSREKKERFSLILESASTNQTSMYLCASSLEWRGDQETQYFGPGTRLLVL.

The chain's CDR3 is CASSFLDRSYEQYF. The CDR3 bases are TGTGCCAGCAGCTTCTTAGACAGATCCTACGAGCAGTACTTC. J is TRBJ2-7 and V is TRBV11-1; tentatively, D is TRBD1 (5 bases). CDR3 length: 14 residues. The germline V and J ends were trimmed by 3 bases and 1 base, with 10 bases remaining between them. From germline, CDR1 is SGHAT and CDR2 FQDESV (reference sequence).

The chain is built from TRBV6-5 and TRBJ2-7; 8 nucleotides match TRBD2. The CDR3 is 14 amino acids. The V segment lost 2 bases and the J segment 3 bases; nucleotides outside the gene matches: 3. Germline V gives CDR1 MNHEY, CDR2 SVGAGI. This CDR3 reads CASSYTSGHYEQYF. CDR3 sequence (DNA): TGTGCCAGCAGTTACACTAGCGGCCACTACGAGCAGTACTTC.

The rearrangement links TRBV5-1 to TRBJ2-3, with 15 bases fitting TRBD2. Losses at the gene ends were 2 bases for V and 0 bases for J; bases not matched to a gene: 4. Germline V lookup: CDR1 SGHRS, CDR2 YFSETQ. The length of the CDR3 is 18 residues. The CDR3 sequence is CASSFGTSGGRSTDTQYF. CDR3 nucleotide sequence: TGCGCCAGCAGCTTCGGGACTAGCGGGGGGCGGAGCACAGATACGCAGTATTTT.

This clone was counted once. The chain carries TRBV5-1 and TRBJ1-3; 7 bases are a match to TRBD1. Germline trimming cut 1 base from V and 3 bases from J; bases unmatched to any gene: 7. From germline, CDR1 is SGHRS and CDR2 YFSETQ. There are 16 residues in the CDR3. CDR3 amino acids: CASSLQGGPGGNTIYF. CDR3 DNA: TGCGCCAGCAGCTTGCAAGGGGGCCCAGGTGGAAACACCATATATTTT.

The rearrangement links TRBV7-8 to TRBJ2-3; 9 nucleotides agree with TRBD1. Germline CDR1 SGHVS, CDR2 FQNEAQ. V dropped 2 bases and J dropped 1; count of bases not matched to a gene: 4. This CDR3 region has 16 residues. CDR3 sequence (DNA): TGTGCCAGCAGCTTATCGTGGACAGGGGGCACAGATACGCAGTATTTT. This translates into CASSLSWTGGTDTQYF. Drawing the rest from reference TRBV7-8 and TRBJ2-3, the complete variable domain is GAGVSQSPRYKVAKRGQDVALRCDPISGHVSLFWYQQALGQGPEFLTYFQNEAQLDKSGLPSDRFFAERPEGSVSTLKIQRTQQEDSAVYLCASSLSWTGGTDTQYFGPGTRLTVL.

The V call is TRBV7-8, the J call TRBJ2-1; 10 bases line up with TRBD2. Per the germline V gene, CDR1 is SGHVS and CDR2 is FQNEAQ. The CDR3 runs to 14 residues. J was trimmed by 8 bases and V by 1 base; bases with no gene match: 2. The CDR3 is CASSLGLAGDEQFF. CDR3 coding DNA: TGTGCCAGCAGCTTAGGGCTAGCGGGGGATGAGCAGTTCTTC.

This clone was detected a few times. The genes are TRBV6-1 and TRBJ1-4; TRBD1 aligns across 10 bases. Trimming removed 6 bases from V and 5 bases from J; junction bases left unmatched: 6. The CDR3 totals 15 residues. Germline CDR1 and CDR2: MNHNS and SASEGT. The CDR3 nucleotides are TGTGCCAGCAGCGCGGGACAGGGGAAAAATGAAAAACTGTTTTTT. Translated: CASSAGQGKNEKLFF.